These 15 T cell receptor beta chains originate from one sample sequenced in a study of Graves' ophthalmopathy and Graves' hyperthyroidism. The study amplified TCR beta CDR3 regions using RNA transcripts. An initial RT-PCR round employing HTBI primers preceded a second-round multiplex PCR. TCRdb independently ran MiXCR on the multiplex PCR reads; one entry per CDR3 protein. Counted here are approximately 700,000 distinct CDR3 sequences, about 40% occurring once; the ten biggest clones make up around 3%. The sequencing input was peripheral blood. These receptors came from an adult man with Graves' ophthalmopathy.

This clonotype was detected ten times or more. The V and J genes are TRBV9 and TRBJ2-5, with TRBD1 as a possible D gene (5 bases). Per germline, CDR1 SGDLS and CDR2 YYNGEE. Trimming stripped 0 bases from V and 5 bases from J, with 8 bases between. The CDR3 extends over 13 amino acids. The CDR3 DNA sequence: TGTGCCAGCAGCGTAGATGGGGCCGAGACCCAGTACTTC. Its protein is CASSVDGAETQYF.

This clonotype showed up many times. V gene TRBV29-1 combines with J gene TRBJ1-1; D unclear. CDR1 SQVTM and CDR2 ANQGSEA come from the germline V gene. V was cut by 6 bases and J by 5 bases, with 13 bases left in between. The CDR3 covers 12 residues. CDR3 sequence reads: CSVPSYGTEAFF. CDR3 coding DNA: TGCAGCGTGCCCTCGTATGGGACTGAAGCTTTCTTT.

This clonotype occurred many times. V usage is TRBV9 and J usage is TRBJ1-2; D is perhaps TRBD1 (6 bases). The CDR3 extends over 14 amino acids. Germline CDR1 reads SGDLS; CDR2 reads YYNGEE. Trimming took off 0 bases at V and 3 bases at J, with 9 bases between the two ends. The CDR3 is CASSVGAGDYGYTF. The CDR3 DNA sequence: TGTGCCAGCAGCGTAGGGGCAGGGGACTATGGCTACACCTTC.

There are a few counts of this clonotype. This chain connects TRBV5-1 to TRBJ2-6, with D possibly being TRBD1 or TRBD2 (6 bases each). The CDR3 consists of 17 residues. The germline V gene encodes CDR1 SGHRS and CDR2 YFSETQ. Trimming took off 1 base at V and 2 bases at J, with 13 bases between the two ends. This chain's CDR3 is CASSLRDGGTGANVLTF. For the CDR3, the DNA is TGCGCCAGCAGCTTGAGGGACGGGGGCACTGGGGCCAACGTCCTGACTTTC.

A word on this clonotype: This clone may be a read error of a much larger clone one base away. The CDR3 does not end in the conserved phenylalanine or tryptophan, so this is likely a read error. The J gene is TRBJ2-2, the V gene TRBV13; no definite D call. Germline CDR1 is PRHDT and CDR2 is FYEKMQ (reference sequence). Between the trimmed V and J ends, which lost 6 bases and 6 bases, there was a span of 8 bases. The CDR3 is made up of 12 amino acids. CDR3 coding DNA: TGTGCCAGCAGTAACAGACCCGGGGAGCTGTTTCTT. Translated: CASSNRPGELFL.

The chain has TRBV12-3 or TRBV12-4 and TRBJ2-1; a possible D gene is TRBD2 (5 bases). The ends were cut back, 6 bases at V and 4 bases at J, with 13 bases in the middle. The CDR3 loop spans 14 amino acids. CDR3 sequence: CASRIAKRYNEQFF. The CDR3 coding sequence is TGTGCCAGCAGGATAGCGAAACGTTACAATGAGCAGTTCTTC.

The chain recombines TRBV10-3 with TRBJ2-7, with 11 bases aligning to TRBD2. The CDR3 sequence is 15 residues long. Germline CDR1 reads ENHRY; CDR2 reads SYGVKD. Germline trimming cut 10 bases from V and 2 bases from J; bases unmatched to any gene: 10. In nucleotides, the CDR3 is TGTGCCACCGCGGGGGCTAGCGGGGGGACCTACGAGCAGTACTTC. This gives the protein CATAGASGGTYEQYF.

This clonotype was recorded at least ten times. The CDR3 spells CASSDLSQETQYF. The CDR3 bases are TGCGCCAGCAGTGATCTTTCCCAAGAGACCCAGTACTTC. The genes are TRBV10-2 and TRBJ2-5; D is unclear. Germline V CDR1 and CDR2: WSHSY, SAAADI. The CDR3 is 13 amino acids. V lost 3 bases to trimming and J lost 1 base, with 6 bases between them.

This clonotype was recorded a few times. This chain joins TRBV5-6 and TRBJ2-2; a weak D match, TRBD2 (5 bases). The CDR3 consists of 15 residues. Looked up from germline, CDR1 is SGHDT and CDR2 is YYEEEE. V was clipped by 3 bases and J by 1 base, with 10 bases between them. The CDR3 sequence is CASSYQLENTGELFF. The DNA of the CDR3 is TGTGCCAGCAGCTACCAACTAGAGAACACCGGGGAGCTGTTTTTT.

This clonotype has just a few counts. The chain has TRBV5-1 and TRBJ2-2; D is perhaps TRBD2 (6 bases). V lost 0 bases to trimming and J lost 4 bases, with 13 bases between them. Germline CDR1 and CDR2: SGHRS and YFSETQ. The CDR3 spans 16 residues. The CDR3 coding sequence is TGCGCCAGCAGCTTGGGCGGCCCCGGGAGCACCGGGGAGCTGTTTTTT. Protein product: CASSLGGPGSTGELFF.

The rearrangement links TRBV29-1 to TRBJ1-2; maybe TRBD1 (5 bases). CDR1 and CDR2 from the germline V gene are SQVTM and ANQGSEA. There are 14 residues in the CDR3. V lost 1 base and J lost 4, with 13 bases in between. CDR3 protein: CSVEALGQGYGYTF. CDR3 sequence (DNA): TGCAGCGTTGAAGCCCTGGGGCAGGGCTATGGCTACACCTTC.

The sample holds many counts of this clonotype. The chain employs TRBV15 and TRBJ2-7, with D possibly TRBD2 on 5 matching bases. The CDR3 totals 15 residues. V lost 3 bases and J 6 bases, leaving 18 bases between the germline ends. CDR1 LNHNV and CDR2 YYDKDF come from the germline V gene (reference sequence). CDR3 nucleotides: TGTGCCACCAGCAGGGGGTTGAGGGATTCCCTCGAGCAGTACTTC. This codes for CATSRGLRDSLEQYF.

V gene TRBV9 combines with J gene TRBJ1-6; D gene unclear. V was pared by 3 bases and J by 12 bases, with 4 bases between. Germline V CDR1 and CDR2: SGDLS, YYNGEE. The CDR3 spans 10 residues. CDR3 in amino acids: CASSGLPLHF. CDR3 DNA: TGTGCCAGCAGCGGACTACCCCTCCACTTT.

This clonotype was detected many times. V is TRBV12-3 or TRBV12-4 and J is TRBJ1-5; TRBD1 is a possible D gene (5 bases). The CDR3 length is 14 residues. Deletions cut 5 bases from V and 6 bases from J, with 14 bases between. The CDR3 coding sequence is TGTGCCAGCAGTCCTGGGGAGAGGGGTCAGCCCCAGCATTTT. This sequence encodes CASSPGERGQPQHF.

This clonotype was recorded at least ten times. The V and J genes are TRBV6-1 and TRBJ2-7; D is perhaps TRBD1 or TRBD2 (5 bases each). The CDR3 sequence is 12 residues long. The germline V gene has CDR1 MNHNS and CDR2 SASEGT. Trimming shortened V by 6 bases and J by 5 bases, and 11 bases separated the two germline ends. The CDR3 loop reads CASRRGDHEQYF. The CDR3 DNA follows: TGTGCCAGCAGGAGAGGGGACCACGAGCAGTACTTC.